The 16 T cell receptor beta chains given below trace back to one sample, sequenced in a study of tumor-infiltrating lymphocytes in primary liver carcinoma. Total RNA amounting to around 530 ng was the source from which TCR beta cDNA was made with a constant-region primer. Sequencing libraries for TCR beta derived from three nested multiplex PCR rounds that used slightly modified ARM-PCR. The first two PCR rounds used TRBV1-TRBV30 forward primers with a C-beta reverse primer, 10 cycles each. TCRdb reprocessed the multiplex PCR reads via MiXCR and lists one record per CDR3 protein. The sample yields about 200,000 distinct CDR3 sequences, less than 75% seen once. In addition to blood RNA drawn from unsorted whole blood, germline DNA was extracted. Sequenced material: peripheral blood. The receptors shown here come from a woman aged 60-70 years with primary liver carcinoma and hepatitis B virus infection.

This rearrangement joins TRBV30 to TRBJ2-7; tentative D call: TRBD1 (6 bases). V lost 2 bases and J 10 bases, leaving 18 bases between the germline ends. Germline CDR1 GTSNPN, CDR2 SVGIG (reference sequence). This CDR3 contains 13 residues. The CDR3 DNA follows: TGTGCCTGGAGTTTCAGGGGTGCCCCGGCTCAGTACTTC. Amino acids: CAWSFRGAPAQYF.

This clonotype was seen a few times. The V and J genes are TRBV4-1 and TRBJ2-7; 11 nucleotides agree with TRBD2. The V and J ends lost 4 bases and 2 bases, in that order; junction bases with no gene match: 4. Germline V lookup: CDR1 MGHRA, CDR2 YSYEKL. The CDR3 loop spans 15 amino acids. The CDR3 loop reads CASSRTSGSTYEQYF. The CDR3 bases are TGCGCCAGCAGCCGCACTAGCGGGAGCACCTACGAGCAGTACTTC.

The chain uses TRBV29-1 and TRBJ2-7; no clear D. V shed 4 bases and J shed 3 bases, with 7 bases lying between them. Germline V gives CDR1 SQVTM, CDR2 ANQGSEA. This CDR3 spans 11 amino acids. CDR3 amino acids: CSVGFSYEQYF. The CDR3, as DNA: TGCAGCGTTGGTTTTAGCTACGAGCAGTACTTC.

The chain couples TRBV12-5 to TRBJ1-4, with D perhaps matching TRBD1 (5 bases). The germline V and J ends were trimmed by 3 bases and 7 bases, with 18 bases remaining between them. CDR1 LGHNT and CDR2 FRNRAP come from the germline V gene. The CDR3 is 16 amino acids. The CDR3 protein is CASGFTRQFLCEKLFF. The CDR3 nucleotides read TGTGCTAGTGGTTTCACAAGACAGTTCCTCTGTGAAAAACTGTTTTTT.

Comments on this clonotype: Since a much larger clone is just one base distant, this may be a read error. The chain recombines TRBV10-2 with TRBJ2-3; D unclear. The CDR3 has 16 residues. CDR1 and CDR2 (germline): WSHSY, SAAADI. Trimming took off 2 bases at V and 2 bases at J, with 14 bases between the two ends. The CDR3 protein is CASSEPSQSITDTQYF. DNA of the CDR3: TGCGCCAGCAGTGAGCCGTCGCAGTCCATCACAGATACGCAGTATTTT.

Note on this clonotype: Compared with germline, one end of the junction differs, possibly owing to a read error. The CDR3 DNA reads as TGTGCCAGCAGTTCCACTGGGGAAACCCGGTACTTC. This translates into CASSSTGETRYF. The rearrangement joins TRBV6-5 to TRBJ2-5; D is ambiguous. Germline CDR1 and CDR2: MNHEY and SVGAGI. The length of the CDR3 is 12 residues.

This clonotype was recorded at least ten times. V and J are TRBV14 and TRBJ2-3, with a possible D match to TRBD2 (6 bases). The V end was cut by 1 base, the J end by 2 bases, with 13 bases between. Germline V lookup: CDR1 SGHDN, CDR2 FVKESK. The CDR3 is 16 residues long. The CDR3 is CASSQVAGRNTDTQYF. The CDR3 DNA sequence: TGTGCCAGCAGCCAAGTTGCGGGACGGAACACAGATACGCAGTATTTT.

This clonotype showed up just a few times. The chain links TRBV7-9 to TRBJ1-1; unclear D gene. V gave up 3 bases and J gave up 6 bases, with 8 bases separating them. The CDR3 length is 12 residues. CDR1 and CDR2 (germline): SEHNR, FQNEAQ (reference sequence). CDR3: CASSLTFSEAFF. The CDR3 region has the DNA TGTGCCAGCAGCTTGACGTTCTCTGAAGCTTTCTTT.

The chain couples TRBV19 to TRBJ2-7; 8 bases are a match to TRBD1. Trimming at V came to 7 bases and at J to 7 bases, leaving 15 bases not matched to a gene. Germline assignment: CDR1 LNHDA and CDR2 SQIVND (reference sequence). This CDR3 region has 15 residues. The CDR3: CASTSSDRALREQYF. CDR3 sequence (DNA): TGTGCCAGTACCTCCTCGGACAGGGCGCTGAGGGAGCAGTACTTC.

Note on this clonotype: The conserved phenylalanine or tryptophan is not found at the CDR3 terminus, so this likely reflects a read error. CDR3 DNA sequence: TGTGCCAGCAGACTATTAGGGACGAACACCGGGGAGCTGTTTCTT. This gives the protein CASRLLGTNTGELFL. The V and J genes are TRBV6-5 and TRBJ2-2; D gene ambiguous. Per the germline V gene, CDR1 is MNHEY and CDR2 is SVGAGI. V lost 6 bases, J lost 0 bases, and 11 bases lay in between. The length of the CDR3 is 15 residues.

In regard to this clonotype: A read error may account for a junction end that differs from germline. The rearrangement uses TRBV11-3 and TRBJ1-5; tentatively, D is TRBD1 (6 bases). The CDR3 spans 14 residues. Germline-derived CDR1 and CDR2 are SGHNT and YENEEA. This CDR3 is CASSPRTEYQSQHF. The CDR3 DNA sequence: TGTGCCAGCAGCCCAAGGACAGAGTATCAGTCCCAGCATTTT.

Notes on this clonotype: One end of the junction fails to match germline, which may point to a read error. The V gene is TRBV4-2, the J gene TRBJ2-2, with 7 bases matching TRBD1. Per the germline V gene, CDR1 is LGHNA and CDR2 is YNFKEQ. The CDR3 runs 16 residues. CDR3 coding DNA: TGTGTCAGCAGCCAAGATACGGCAGGGGGAACCGGGGAGCTGTCTTTT. Protein sequence: CVSSQDTAGGTGELSF.

With regard to this clonotype: No conserved phenylalanine or tryptophan is present at the end of the CDR3, so a read error is the likely explanation. V is TRBV7-8 and J is TRBJ2-7; TRBD2 might be the D (5 bases). The CDR3 covers 16 residues. Germline CDR1 reads SGHVS; CDR2 reads FQNEAQ. The CDR3 sequence is CVSSPRILSGSYEQYL. CDR3 in DNA: TGTGTCAGCAGCCCCCGCATATTGAGCGGCTCCTACGAGCAGTACTTG.

The J gene is TRBJ1-1, the V gene TRBV5-6; D remains unclear. This CDR3 has 15 amino acids. In germline, CDR1 is SGHDT, CDR2 YYEEEE. Trimming pared 0 bases from V and 7 bases from J, leaving 16 bases between. CDR3: CASSLARRRRSEAFF. The CDR3 coding sequence is TGTGCCAGCAGCTTGGCCCGGAGAAGGAGGAGTGAAGCTTTCTTT.

As for this clonotype: The junction departs from the called germline gene at one end, perhaps through a read error. This CDR3 is CSVAWDRENTEAFF. The CDR3 DNA sequence: TGTAGCGTTGCCTGGGACAGAGAGAACACTGAAGCTTTCTTT. The gene calls are TRBV29-1 and TRBJ1-1; 7 nucleotides line up with TRBD1. Germline lookup yields CDR1 SQVTM and CDR2 ANQGSEA. This CDR3 is built from 14 residues. Full variable domain (remainder filled in from reference TRBV29-1 and TRBJ1-1): SAVISQKPSRDICQRGTSLTIQCQVDSQVTMMFWYRQQPGQSLTLIATANQGSEATYESGFVIDKFPISRPNLTFSTLTVSNMSPEDSSIYLCSVAWDRENTEAFFGQGTRLTVV.

About this clonotype itself: This sequence may be a read error, since a much larger clone differs from it by one base. The chain carries TRBV6-1 and TRBJ1-5; TRBD1 agrees at 7 bases. The germline V gene has CDR1 MNHNS and CDR2 SASEGT. Trimming at V came to 0 bases and at J to 6 bases, leaving 14 bases not matched to a gene. The CDR3 is 18 amino acids. The CDR3 is CASSEAMGQPVAGQPQHF. CDR3 sequence (DNA): TGTGCCAGCAGTGAAGCCATGGGACAGCCTGTAGCAGGTCAGCCCCAGCATTTT.